This entry lists 21 T cell receptor beta chains sequenced from one sample in a study of T cell responses to AZD1222 COVID-19 vaccine. Assay: immunoSEQ multiplex PCR; the TCRdb copy retains only in-frame clones and omits some. The sample consists of around 140,000 clones, 85% to 90% of them appearing once. Sequenced here: peripheral blood, sampled on day 0 of AZD1222 vaccination. The receptors derive from an adult in good health.

The V gene is TRBV6-5, the J gene TRBJ2-7, with no clear D. CDR1 MNHEY and CDR2 SVGAGI come from the germline V gene. The CDR3 runs 14 residues. The germline V and J ends were trimmed by 6 bases and 4 bases, with 16 bases remaining between them. The CDR3 loop is CASRNTMDGYEQYF. Written as DNA, the CDR3 is TGTGCCAGCAGAAACACAATGGACGGTTACGAGCAGTACTTC.

This chain uses TRBV28 with TRBJ1-2; a weak D match, TRBD1 (5 bases). Germline assignment: CDR1 MDHEN and CDR2 SYDVKM. The CDR3 consists of 14 residues. V was clipped by 2 bases and J by 4 bases, with 11 bases between them. The CDR3 DNA is TGTGCCAGCAGTTTACAGGGCAGGGCCTATGGCTACACCTTC. It specifies CASSLQGRAYGYTF.

CDR3 residues: CASSLDRKNQPQHF. CDR3 coding DNA: TGCGCCAGCAGCTTGGACAGGAAAAATCAGCCCCAGCATTTT. The chain is built from TRBV5-1 and TRBJ1-5, with D maybe TRBD1 (5 bases). In germline, CDR1 is SGHRS, CDR2 YFSETQ. This CDR3 is built from 14 residues. V lost 0 bases and J 4 bases, leaving 8 bases between the germline ends.

This clone appeared once. The chain is built from TRBV9 and TRBJ1-3; no clear D gene. Deletions cut 2 bases from V and 8 bases from J, with 11 bases between. In germline, CDR1 is SGDLS, CDR2 YYNGEE. The CDR3 consists of 13 residues. The CDR3 DNA follows: TGTGCCAGCAGCGTTAGTCCCGCGGACACCATATATTTT. This translates into CASSVSPADTIYF.

The chain couples TRBV13 to TRBJ2-2; D remains unclear. The CDR3 runs to 12 residues. Trimming took off 2 bases at V and 5 bases at J, with 3 bases between the two ends. In germline, CDR1 is PRHDT, CDR2 FYEKMQ (reference sequence). CDR3 loop: CASSLSTGELFF. CDR3 nucleotides: TGTGCCAGCAGCTTAAGTACCGGGGAGCTGTTTTTT.

As regards this clone: Other DNA sequences within the sample encode an identical CDR3. The rearrangement joins TRBV19 to TRBJ1-1, with D uncertain. This CDR3 region has 12 residues. Germline values: CDR1 LNHDA, CDR2 SQIVND (reference sequence). The germline V and J ends were trimmed by 3 bases and 3 bases, with 5 bases remaining between them. In nucleotides, the CDR3 is TGTGCCAGTAGTATCGGTCACACTGAAGCTTTCTTT. It translates to CASSIGHTEAFF.

The genes are TRBV6-5 and TRBJ2-7; D is possibly TRBD2 (6 bases). The CDR3 runs 14 residues. Germline assignment: CDR1 MNHEY and CDR2 SVGAGI. V lost 6 bases and J 3 bases, leaving 15 bases between the germline ends. CDR3 amino acids: CASSPRGIYYEQYF. The CDR3 nucleotides read TGTGCCAGCAGCCCCCGGGGGATCTACTACGAGCAGTACTTC.

V and J are TRBV11-2 and TRBJ2-5; no clear D gene. Germline V gives CDR1 SGHAT, CDR2 FQNNGV. This CDR3 comprises 14 residues. V gave up 2 bases and J gave up 4 bases, with 11 bases separating them. The CDR3 nucleotides are TGTGCCAGCAGCTTATCCAGTTCAGGAGAGACCCAGTACTTC. This codes for CASSLSSSGETQYF.

This clone appeared a few times. The chain employs TRBV6-2 or TRBV6-3 and TRBJ2-6; D remains unclear. Germline lookup yields CDR1 MNHEY and CDR2 SVGEGT. The length of the CDR3 is 14 residues. Deletions cut 2 bases from V and 0 bases from J, with 2 bases between. CDR3 bases: TGTGCCAGCAGTTACAACTCTGGGGCCAACGTCCTGACTTTC. It translates to CASSYNSGANVLTF.

The chain recombines TRBV5-1 with TRBJ2-1; 8 bases agree with TRBD1. Losses at the gene ends were 5 bases for V and 8 bases for J; bases not matched to a gene: 6. CDR1 and CDR2 from the germline V gene are SGHRS and YFSETQ. This CDR3 has 13 residues. In nucleotides, the CDR3 is TGCGCCAGCAGTTGGGACAGGATCGATGAGCAGTTCTTC. Amino acids: CASSWDRIDEQFF.

The chain employs TRBV6-2 or TRBV6-3 and TRBJ2-2; D could derive from TRBD1 or TRBD2 (5 bases each). Per germline, CDR1 MNHEY and CDR2 SVGEGT. V shed 0 bases and J shed 1 base, with 12 bases lying between them. CDR3 length: 17 residues. As DNA, the CDR3 is TGTGCCAGCAGTTACTCGAGGGGTCCTTTGAACACCGGGGAGCTGTTTTTT. Translated: CASSYSRGPLNTGELFF.

This chain joins TRBV28 and TRBJ2-3; D gene ambiguous. V was cut by 5 bases and J by 0 bases, with 12 bases left in between. This CDR3 is 15 amino acids long. Germline V gene data show CDR1 as MDHEN and CDR2 as SYDVKM. The CDR3 is CASSTASSSTDTQYF. The CDR3 DNA reads as TGTGCCAGCAGTACAGCGAGTTCTAGCACAGATACGCAGTATTTT. Full variable domain (missing parts from reference TRBV28 and TRBJ2-3): DVKVTQSSRYLVKRTGEKVFLECVQDMDHENMFWYRQDPGLGLRLIYFSYDVKMKEKGDIPEGYSVSREKKERFSLILESASTNQTSMYLCASSTASSSTDTQYFGPGTRLTVL.

The V and J genes are TRBV27 and TRBJ1-2; D perhaps matches TRBD1 (5 bases). With 6 bases removed from V and 4 bases from J, the gap between germline ends came to 15 bases. Germline CDR1 and CDR2: MNHEY and SMNVEV (reference sequence). CDR3 length: 14 residues. CDR3 sequence reads: CASSREGPLYGYTF. The CDR3 DNA reads as TGTGCCAGCAGCAGGGAGGGACCGCTCTATGGCTACACCTTC.

The DNA for the CDR3 is TGTGCCAGCAGCTTAGGAAATGGGGTCCAAGAGACCCAGTACTTC. Its translation: CASSLGNGVQETQYF. The chain carries TRBV11-3 and TRBJ2-5; D gene uncertain. The CDR3 spans 15 residues. CDR1 and CDR2 from the germline V gene are SGHNT and YENEEA. Trimming cost V 1 base and J 1 base, with 10 bases left between them.

The chain has TRBV3-1 (or the pseudogene TRBV3-2) and TRBJ2-7, with D perhaps matching TRBD1 (6 bases). This CDR3 comprises 15 residues. From germline, CDR1 is LGHDT and CDR2 YNNKEL (reference sequence). Trimming took 1 base from V and 5 from J, leaving 15 bases between them. The CDR3 DNA sequence: TGTGCCAGCAGCCAAGTAGTACAGGGTGGCCACGAGCAGTACTTC. As protein: CASSQVVQGGHEQYF.

This chain connects TRBV6-5 to TRBJ1-5, with unresolved D. The germline V gene encodes CDR1 MNHEY and CDR2 SVGAGI. CDR3 length equals 13 residues. The ends were cut back, 8 bases at V and 5 bases at J, with 13 bases in the middle. The CDR3 sequence: CASRRGEHQPQHF. As DNA, the CDR3 is TGTGCCAGCCGGCGTGGGGAACATCAGCCCCAGCATTTT.

V gene TRBV2 combines with J gene TRBJ2-3; no clear D gene. V gave up 3 bases and J gave up 2 bases, with 3 bases separating them. Germline V gene lookup returns CDR1 SNHLY and CDR2 FYNNEI. CDR3 length: 12 residues. The CDR3, as DNA: TGTGCCAGCAGTGACTCCACAGATACGCAGTATTTT. It yields the protein CASSDSTDTQYF.

The V and J genes are TRBV27 and TRBJ2-7; TRBD1 aligns across 11 bases. The CDR3 consists of 13 residues. Germline lookup yields CDR1 MNHEY and CDR2 SMNVEV (reference sequence). The junction had 0 bases not matched to a gene; V was cut back by 4 bases and J by 4 bases. The CDR3 region is CASSWDRGYEQYF. The CDR3 nucleotides are TGTGCCAGCAGTTGGGACAGGGGGTACGAGCAGTACTTC.

The chain recombines TRBV30 with TRBJ1-5, with no clear D. V lost 1 base and J 3 bases, leaving 7 bases between the germline ends. Germline values: CDR1 GTSNPN, CDR2 SVGIG (reference sequence). This CDR3 contains 13 residues. The CDR3, as DNA: TGTGCCTGGAGTGCCGGCCTCAATCAGCCCCAGCATTTT. Its protein is CAWSAGLNQPQHF.

The chain recombines TRBV3-1 (or the pseudogene TRBV3-2) with TRBJ2-4; possible D gene TRBD2, 6 bases. CDR3 size: 17 residues. V lost 3 bases and J 6 bases, leaving 21 bases between the germline ends. Germline values: CDR1 LGHDT, CDR2 YNNKEL (reference sequence). CDR3: CASSQQYTPMGGNIQYF. In DNA form, the CDR3 reads TGTGCCAGCAGCCAGCAATATACCCCCATGGGAGGAAACATTCAGTACTTC.

This CDR3 reads CASSDPSSGNTIYF. For the CDR3, the DNA is TGTGCCAGCAGTGACCCGAGCTCTGGAAACACCATATATTTT. The rearrangement links TRBV2 to TRBJ1-3; D unclear. Germline V lookup: CDR1 SNHLY, CDR2 FYNNEI. The ends were cut back, 3 bases at V and 0 bases at J, with 6 bases in the middle. The CDR3 has 14 amino acids.